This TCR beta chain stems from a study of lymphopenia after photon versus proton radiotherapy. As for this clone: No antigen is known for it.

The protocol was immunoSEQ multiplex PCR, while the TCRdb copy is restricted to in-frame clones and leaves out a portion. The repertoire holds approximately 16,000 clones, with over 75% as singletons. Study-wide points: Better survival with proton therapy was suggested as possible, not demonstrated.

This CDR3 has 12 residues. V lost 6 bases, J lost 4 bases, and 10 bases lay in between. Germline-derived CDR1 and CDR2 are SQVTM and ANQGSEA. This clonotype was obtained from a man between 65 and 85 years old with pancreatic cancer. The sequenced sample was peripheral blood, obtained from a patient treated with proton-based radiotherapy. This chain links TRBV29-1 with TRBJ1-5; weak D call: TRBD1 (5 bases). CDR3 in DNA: TGCAGCGTGGGGACCGAGAATCAGCCCCAGCATTTT. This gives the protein CSVGTENQPQHF.